A single sample is the source of the 16 T cell receptor beta chains below, sequenced in a study of low-dose radiotherapy and immunotherapy resistance in tumors (dated by TCRdb to the early 2020s). TCRdb records Illumina HiSeq 2500 as the sequencer. First-strand cDNA was synthesized using Superscript III and a set of TRAV- and TRBV-specific primers, so that both TCRalpha and TCRbeta chains were covered. TCRs were amplified for 20 to 25 PCR cycles with Phusion, using a constant-region primer paired with the adapter attached to the V primers. TCRdb trimmed public reads at Q25 via fastp, called clones via MiXCR and kept in-frame beta chains. Merged by CDR3 protein, the rows form single entries marked with the most common genes and DNA. The sample yields more than 45,000 distinct CDR3 sequences; about 25% were counted once. Just over 5.5% of the sample comes from the top ten. Reading the label with the study, this specimen's time point is: before trial treatment.

This specimen was PBMCs, taken before treatment. These receptors all come from a male donor with prostate cancer.

This clonotype was found many times. The chain combines TRBV27 with TRBJ2-7; D ambiguous. Germline CDR1 is MNHEY and CDR2 is SMNVEV (reference sequence). Trimming stripped 4 bases from V and 2 bases from J, with 12 bases between. The CDR3 runs 14 residues. The CDR3 is CASSSEPGPYEQYF. In DNA form, the CDR3 reads TGTGCCAGCAGTTCGGAACCAGGTCCCTACGAGCAGTACTTC.

The chain has TRBV5-4 and TRBJ2-3; no clear D gene. Trimming stripped 0 bases from V and 2 bases from J, with 10 bases between. The CDR3 contains 15 residues. Germline V CDR1 and CDR2: SGHNT, YYREEE (reference sequence). The CDR3 coding sequence is TGTGCCAGCAGCTTGGGGGGTGGGTTCACAGATACGCAGTATTTT. This gives the protein CASSLGGGFTDTQYF.

The chain links TRBV20-1 to TRBJ2-2; tentative D call: TRBD1 (6 bases). The CDR3 is made up of 16 amino acids. CDR1 and CDR2 from the germline V gene are DFQATT and SNEGSKA (reference sequence). V lost 2 bases, J lost 9 bases, and 22 bases lay in between. CDR3 DNA: TGCAGTGCTAGACCCGCCCTAGGGATACAGGGTCGGGAGCTGTTTTTT. It is translated as CSARPALGIQGRELFF.

This clonotype was seen many times. This chain uses TRBV20-1 with TRBJ1-5; D not certain. Germline CDR1 DFQATT, CDR2 SNEGSKA (reference sequence). V was pared by 0 bases and J by 6 bases, with 18 bases between. This CDR3 region has 16 residues. The CDR3 DNA reads as TGCAGTGCTAGAGATCGTAACCATCCGAATGGTCAGCCCCAGCATTTT. Translated, it gives CSARDRNHPNGQPQHF.

The sample holds many counts of this clonotype. The chain combines TRBV3-1 with TRBJ1-1, with 7 bases that match TRBD1. The CDR3 is 14 residues long. J gave up 1 base and V 6 bases, and 5 bases lay outside the gene matches. Germline CDR1 is LGHDT and CDR2 is YNNKEL (reference sequence). The CDR3 DNA reads as TGTGCCAGCAGGAGAGAGGGGGCGAACACTGAAGCTTTCTTT. Translated, it gives CASRREGANTEAFF.

Points on this clonotype: A far larger clone is a single base away, which makes a read error likely. V usage is TRBV6-1 and J usage is TRBJ2-2; D call uncertain. Trimming cost V 5 bases and J 10 bases, with 11 bases left between them. The CDR3 sequence is 12 residues long. The germline gives CDR1 MNHNS, CDR2 SASEGT. The CDR3 DNA sequence: TGTGCCAGCAGTTGGAACAACGAGGAGCTGTTTTTT. It specifies CASSWNNEELFF.

The J gene is TRBJ2-3, the V gene TRBV10-3; D remains unclear. V was pared by 1 base and J by 0 bases, with 5 bases between. The CDR3 is 14 residues long. The germline gives CDR1 ENHRY, CDR2 SYGVKD. CDR3: CAISEYSSTDTQYF. The CDR3 nucleotides are TGTGCCATCAGTGAGTATAGTAGCACAGATACGCAGTATTTT.

This clonotype was observed at least ten times. The CDR3 DNA is TGTGCCAGCAGCCGGCAGGGGGGCACCTACGAGCAGTACTTC. Translation gives CASSRQGGTYEQYF. The V and J genes are TRBV14 and TRBJ2-7; possible D gene TRBD1, 7 bases. Trimming removed 4 bases at V and 2 bases at J, with 12 bases between. The CDR3 spans 14 residues. Germline assignment: CDR1 SGHDN and CDR2 FVKESK.

Concerning this clonotype itself: This sequence is one base from a far larger clone and is likely a read error. The chain links TRBV6-6 to TRBJ2-1, with TRBD2 matching over 7 bases. Trimming removed 6 bases from V and 13 bases from J; junction bases left unmatched: 12. CDR1 is MNHNY and CDR2 is SVGAGI in the germline V gene (reference sequence). The CDR3 contains 13 residues. CDR3 in DNA: TGTGCCAGCAGGGCCCCAGGGAGGGAGACCCAGTTCTTC. This gives the protein CASRAPGRETQFF.

This clonotype has a single count. The chain employs TRBV20-1 and TRBJ2-3; 9 bases fit TRBD1. After removal of 5 bases from V and 12 bases from J, the junction contained 15 bases not matched to a gene. Germline V lookup: CDR1 DFQATT, CDR2 SNEGSKA (reference sequence). The CDR3 loop spans 14 amino acids. The CDR3 coding sequence is TGCAGTGCTGGGGGGACAGGGCCCGCCCCGGGACAGTATTTT. Translated: CSAGGTGPAPGQYF.

This clonotype was seen only a few times. This sequence joins TRBV7-6 and TRBJ2-7, with 11 bases that match TRBD1. The CDR3 totals 14 residues. J lost 6 bases, V lost 1 base, and 2 bases had no gene match. Looked up from germline, CDR1 is SGHVS and CDR2 is FNYEAQ. The CDR3 sequence is CASSLGTGGAEQYF. CDR3 DNA: TGTGCCAGCAGCTTAGGGACAGGGGGCGCCGAGCAGTACTTC.

This clonotype was seen at least ten times. The V and J genes are TRBV6-2 or TRBV6-3 and TRBJ2-1; the D gene is possibly TRBD2 (5 bases). The CDR3 extends over 13 amino acids. The germline V gene has CDR1 MNHEY and CDR2 SVGEGT. V lost 6 bases to trimming and J lost 0 bases, with 6 bases between them. The CDR3 sequence is CASRGSSYNEQFF. The CDR3 bases are TGTGCCAGCAGGGGGAGCTCCTACAATGAGCAGTTCTTC.

At least ten counts were recorded for this clonotype. The chain is built from TRBV5-1 and TRBJ2-4; D uncertain. The V gene lost 4 bases and the J gene lost 0 bases, with 8 bases spanning the gap. Germline V lookup: CDR1 SGHRS, CDR2 YFSETQ. The CDR3 covers 14 residues. As DNA, the CDR3 is TGCGCCAGCAGCAGGCCAGAAGCCAAAAACATTCAGTACTTC. Translated: CASSRPEAKNIQYF.

This clonotype was observed many times. V usage is TRBV2 and J usage is TRBJ2-3; TRBD2 agrees at 10 bases. Germline V gene sequence: CDR1 SNHLY, CDR2 FYNNEI. V shed 2 bases, J shed 11 bases, and the junction held 10 bases outside the gene matches. This CDR3 has 15 amino acids. This CDR3 is CASSELAGAPRVQYF. The CDR3 DNA reads TGTGCCAGCAGTGAACTAGCGGGGGCCCCCAGGGTGCAGTATTTT.

Remarks on this clonotype: Since a far larger clone is one base different, this is likely a read error. This sequence joins TRBV5-1 and TRBJ2-5, with D unclear. Trimming cost V 0 bases and J 11 bases, with 17 bases left between them. There are 14 residues in the CDR3. CDR1 is SGHRS, CDR2 YFSETQ, per germline. CDR3 nucleotide sequence: TGCGCCAGCAGCTTGGCATTCCCACGCGATGAGCAGTACTTC. The encoded protein is CASSLAFPRDEQYF.

Concerning this clonotype itself: This is likely an artifact of a read error, given a far larger clone one base away. V gene TRBV15 combines with J gene TRBJ2-1, with D maybe TRBD2 (6 bases). Deletions cut 5 bases from V and 13 bases from J, with 21 bases between. The CDR3 sequence is 14 residues long. Germline CDR1 LNHNV, CDR2 YYDKDF (reference sequence). CDR3 region: CATSSLGRQETQFF. CDR3 bases: TGTGCCACCAGCTCCTTGGGGAGGCAAGAGACCCAGTTCTTC. Filled out from reference TRBV15 and TRBJ2-1, the complete variable domain reads DAMVIQNPRYQVTQFGKPVTLSCSQTLNHNVMYWYQQKSSQAPKLLFHYYDKDFNNEADTPDNFQSRRPNTSFCFLDIRSPGLGDTAMYLCATSSLGRQETQFFGPGTRLTVL.